This TCR beta chain originates from a study of breast tumors, draining lymph nodes, adjacent tissues. General observations from the study: Tumors had less TCR diversity than lymph nodes, more than nontumor tissue. Luminal-like breast cancer showed significantly higher tumor–nontumor repertoire similarity than basal-like. Findings are consistent with lymph node origin and intratumoral expansion of most tumor T cells. That most tumor T cells come from lymph nodes remained unproven.

The sample holds many counts of this clonotype. The antigen is unknown. An end of the junction does not agree with germline; a read error may underlie this. CDR1 is SSHAT and CDR2 is FNYEAQ in the germline V gene (reference sequence). The CDR3 is 16 residues long. TCRdb ran MiXCR on the multiplex PCR reads and lists one entry per CDR3 protein. The table shows about 130,000 distinct CDR3 sequences, with 15% to 20% occurring only once. Samples came from axillary lymph nodes draining the breast cancer. Sequenced sample: axillary lymph node tissue. The chain joins TRBV7-7 to TRBJ2-5; 14 nucleotides align to TRBD2. The TCR comes from a female donor with breast cancer. Some clones in this sample may be carry-over from other donors' samples. The CDR3 nucleotides read TGTGCTAGCAGCTCTGGACTAGCGGGGGGAGGAGAGACCCAGTACTTC. It translates to CASSSGLAGGGETQYF.